These 18 T cell receptor beta chains originate from one sample sequenced in a study of cytomegalovirus exposure and HLA in healthy donors. With 60 Vbeta and 13 Jbeta primers, the PCR was carried out. Profiling relied on immunoSEQ multiplex PCR, and the TCRdb table lists in-frame clones only, not all of them. The table records more than 110,000 clones, around 80% of them present only once. The sequenced sample was PBMCs. All receptors derive from a male donor in good health and CMV-seropositive.

This chain joins TRBV29-1 and TRBJ2-1; TRBD2 matches 12 bases. Germline CDR1 is SQVTM and CDR2 is ANQGSEA. Trimming at V came to 6 bases and at J to 2 bases, leaving 17 bases not matched to a gene. CDR3 size: 19 residues. The CDR3 spells CSVFWASGGANPTYNEQFF. The CDR3 nucleotides read TGCAGCGTCTTCTGGGCTAGCGGGGGGGCCAATCCTACCTACAATGAGCAGTTCTTC.

This clone was detected only once. This chain connects TRBV5-1 to TRBJ1-3; D is unresolved. Trimming cost V 5 bases and J 0 bases, with 12 bases left between them. Germline values: CDR1 SGHRS, CDR2 YFSETQ. The CDR3 is 15 residues long. CDR3 residues: CASSSDYSSGNTIYF. The DNA for the CDR3 is TGCGCCAGCAGTTCAGACTATTCCTCTGGAAACACCATATATTTT.

DNA of the CDR3: TGTGCCAGCAGCGCGGGACTAGAGGAGATCAATGAGCAGTTCTTC. Encoded protein: CASSAGLEEINEQFF. V and J are TRBV9 and TRBJ2-1; 8 bases are a match to TRBD2. Unmatched junction bases numbered 8, after V lost 3 bases and J lost 6 bases. Germline CDR1 is SGDLS and CDR2 is YYNGEE. This CDR3 contains 15 residues.

V usage is TRBV6-1 and J usage is TRBJ2-5; the D gene is possibly TRBD1 (5 bases). From germline, CDR1 is MNHNS and CDR2 SASEGT. The CDR3 runs to 11 residues. The V end was cut by 3 bases, the J end by 6 bases, with 5 bases between. The CDR3 DNA reads as TGTGCCAGCAGTGAGGGGCAGACCCAGTACTTC. It translates to CASSEGQTQYF.

V gene TRBV5-1 combines with J gene TRBJ2-3; 15 bases map to TRBD2. V shed 3 bases and J 4 bases; nucleotides not matched to a gene: 12. The CDR3 is made up of 19 amino acids. CDR1 is SGHRS and CDR2 is YFSETQ in the germline V gene. CDR3 DNA sequence: TGCGCCAGCAGCTGGACTAGCGGGAGGGTGAGCCGTGACCCAGATACGCAGTATTTT. Translated, it gives CASSWTSGRVSRDPDTQYF.

This clone was recorded a few times. The chain carries TRBV18 and TRBJ2-5, with D uncertain. V lost 0 bases and J 5 bases, leaving 13 bases between the germline ends. The CDR3 length is 15 residues. Germline CDR1 KGHSH, CDR2 LQKENI. CDR3 residues: CASSPPISDGETQYF. The CDR3, as DNA: TGTGCCAGCTCACCACCGATTTCCGACGGGGAGACCCAGTACTTC.

This sequence joins TRBV23-1 and TRBJ2-1; unclear D gene. TRBV23-1 is noted as an ORF with a role that remains uncertain. The CDR3 length is 15 residues. Trimming cost V 2 bases and J 1 base, with 9 bases left between them. The CDR3 DNA follows: TGCGCCAGCAGTCAAGGAGAAAGGTCCTACAATGAGCAGTTCTTC. Protein sequence: CASSQGERSYNEQFF.

The chain employs TRBV6-5 and TRBJ2-1, with 7 bases identical to TRBD1. Germline CDR1 is MNHEY and CDR2 is SVGAGI. This CDR3 has 15 amino acids. Trimming removed 6 bases from V and 1 base from J; junction bases left unmatched: 6. CDR3 coding DNA: TGTGCCAGCAGGCACAGGGGTTTATCCTACAATGAGCAGTTCTTC. This sequence encodes CASRHRGLSYNEQFF.

The chain is built from TRBV15 and TRBJ2-1; 9 bases map to TRBD2. The ends lost 3 bases at V and 5 bases at J; junction bases unmatched: 11. The CDR3 contains 17 residues. Per the germline V gene, CDR1 is LNHNV and CDR2 is YYDKDF (reference sequence). The CDR3 region has the DNA TGTGCCACCAGCAGGGGTCCTGGCGGGGGGGCCAACAATGAGCAGTTCTTC. Amino acid sequence: CATSRGPGGGANNEQFF.

The V and J genes are TRBV6-6 and TRBJ2-7, with D perhaps TRBD1 (6 bases). Germline V CDR1 and CDR2: MNHNY, SVGAGI (reference sequence). Trimming removed 2 bases at V and 1 base at J, with 15 bases between. CDR3 length: 16 amino acids. The CDR3 DNA reads as TGTGCCAGCAGTTACCCTAGCAACGACAGGTCCTACGAGCAGTACTTC. This sequence encodes CASSYPSNDRSYEQYF.

This clone was observed once. The rearrangement links TRBV15 to TRBJ1-5, with D possibly being TRBD1 (6 bases). The CDR3 contains 15 residues. From germline, CDR1 is LNHNV and CDR2 YYDKDF (reference sequence). With 3 bases removed from V and 2 bases from J, the gap between germline ends came to 11 bases. The CDR3 sequence is CATSRSGVGNQPQHF. The CDR3 region has the DNA TGTGCCACCAGCAGGTCAGGGGTTGGCAATCAGCCCCAGCATTTT. Full variable domain (missing parts from reference TRBV15 and TRBJ1-5): DAMVIQNPRYQVTQFGKPVTLSCSQTLNHNVMYWYQQKSSQAPKLLFHYYDKDFNNEADTPDNFQSRRPNTSFCFLDIRSPGLGDTAMYLCATSRSGVGNQPQHFGDGTRLSIL.

The chain joins TRBV30 to TRBJ2-2, with 7 nucleotides matching TRBD1. The germline V gene has CDR1 GTSNPN and CDR2 SVGIG (reference sequence). The trim removed 6 bases at V and 1 base at J, leaving 2 bases unmatched. This CDR3 comprises 13 residues. The CDR3 is CACGTVNTGELFF. DNA for the CDR3: TGTGCCTGCGGGACAGTGAACACCGGGGAGCTGTTTTTT.

The chain employs TRBV19 and TRBJ2-3; TRBD1 matches 9 bases. CDR3 length: 18 amino acids. Per germline, CDR1 LNHDA and CDR2 SQIVND (reference sequence). The J segment lost 4 bases and the V segment lost 5 bases, leaving 16 bases of the junction unmatched. Here the CDR3 reads CASSSPLRDRVRSDTQYF. The CDR3 DNA is TGTGCCAGTAGTTCCCCCCTGAGGGACAGGGTTCGGTCAGATACGCAGTATTTT.

V gene TRBV5-6 combines with J gene TRBJ2-5; 7 bases are shared with TRBD2. This CDR3 is 12 amino acids long. Germline V gives CDR1 SGHDT, CDR2 YYEEEE. The V gene end was trimmed by 3 bases and the J gene end by 4 bases; junction bases not matched to a gene: 0. Here the CDR3 DNA reads TGTGCCAGCAGCTGGGAGGGAGAGACCCAGTACTTC. Translated: CASSWEGETQYF.

The J gene is TRBJ1-1, the V gene TRBV6-1; 12 positions match TRBD1. J lost 2 bases, V lost 6 bases, and 4 bases had no gene match. This CDR3 has 15 amino acids. Germline loops: CDR1 MNHNS, CDR2 SASEGT. The CDR3 nucleotides are TGTGCCAGCAGGGGACAGGGGGCAGAAAACACTGAAGCTTTCTTT. Amino acid sequence: CASRGQGAENTEAFF.

The V gene is TRBV13, the J gene TRBJ2-3; D is perhaps TRBD2 (6 bases). CDR1 and CDR2 from the germline V gene are PRHDT and FYEKMQ (reference sequence). The CDR3 has 15 residues. V was pared by 5 bases and J by 2 bases, with 14 bases between. CDR3 nucleotides: TGTGCCAGCAGCCCCAGGACTACCGCCACAGATACGCAGTATTTT. Protein product: CASSPRTTATDTQYF.

V is TRBV4-1 and J is TRBJ1-2, with 8 positions matching TRBD1. Per the germline V gene, CDR1 is MGHRA and CDR2 is YSYEKL. V shed 5 bases and J 9 bases; nucleotides not matched to a gene: 11. The CDR3 is made up of 14 amino acids. This CDR3 is CASSDQAQGGRYTF. The CDR3 DNA follows: TGCGCCAGCAGCGACCAAGCACAGGGGGGTCGCTACACCTTC.

The genes are TRBV5-6 and TRBJ2-1; D perhaps matches TRBD2 (6 bases). Per the germline V gene, CDR1 is SGHDT and CDR2 is YYEEEE. The V end was cut by 4 bases, the J end by 1 base, with 15 bases between. The CDR3 has 16 amino acids. CDR3 nucleotide sequence: TGTGCCAGCAGCCCACGGCGAGGGAGGTCCTACAATGAGCAGTTCTTC. Residues: CASSPRRGRSYNEQFF.